This TCR beta chain was sequenced in a study of T cell responses to AZD1222 COVID-19 vaccine. Study results and limitations: Compared with day 0, the breadth and depth of the Spike-specific TCR repertoire rose significantly after two doses of AZD1222. Recipients of AZD1222 seropositive at baseline numbered only five or six. White British donors predominated, females outnumbered males, and clonal diversity was possibly underestimated.

Method: immunoSEQ multiplex PCR; TCRdb's copy keeps in-frame clones and lacks some. The data contain 130,000 to 150,000 clones, about nine tenths of them singletons. The V and J ends lost 4 bases and 1 base respectively, with 14 bases between them. The CDR3 runs to 15 residues. Germline V gene sequence: CDR1 SGDLS, CDR2 YYNGEE. Worth noting for this clone: Its target is unknown.

The rearrangement links TRBV9 to TRBJ1-2, with D tentatively TRBD1 (5 bases). This sample comprised peripheral blood, obtained on day 0 of AZD1222 vaccination. This receptor was obtained from an adult in good health. The CDR3 coding sequence is TGTGCCAGCAGCTCCAGGGCAAGGGATAACTATGGCTACACCTTC. This translates into CASSSRARDNYGYTF.